This T cell receptor (beta chain) was sequenced for a study of cytomegalovirus exposure and HLA in healthy donors (dated by TCRdb to 2017 to 2019). Looking at the study overall: An earlier analysis of roughly 570 of the donors reported about 260 Gb of sequence data and 117 million unique TCR beta sequences obtained from 180 million or so T cells. Of the approximately 400 genotyped donors, more than 75% were placed in the genetic ancestry cluster associated with self-reported Caucasian donors. Across 300 to 400 genotyped donors of the cohort, an average of about 220,000 unique TCR beta nucleotide sequences per donor were sequenced, and around 20% of those sequences were non-productive. In a later analysis, previously published TCR beta repertoires from 550 to 750 donors were re-analyzed and high-resolution HLA genotyping was added so that TCR occurrence patterns could be studied. The study aimed to test whether cataloging public T cell receptors could reveal signatures of past pathogen exposure. The study used immunosequencing to profile the T cell repertoires of some 600 subjects and linked those repertoires to cytomegalovirus serostatus. The study combined high-throughput TCR immunosequencing, statistical association of individual TCRs with disease status, and machine learning to predict cytomegalovirus infection status. An early release that covered some 630 HLA-typed donors contained approximately 300 gigabases of sequencing data and 65 million to 100 million unique TCR sequences. In a later genetic analysis, genome-wide SNP genotypes for about three fifths of the roughly 670 donors were used, and that subset was treated as a discovery cohort. The number of typed donors differed by locus: about 620-640 for A, B, C, DRB1 and DQB1; 500 to 550 for DQA1; around 610 for DPA1; and roughly 450 for DPB1. Roughly 5 DR-DQ haplotypes were treated as single units for association and clustering because of strong linkage in the cohort. In the later analysis, no new phenotypic data were used to find candidate immune exposures; instead, reliance was placed on TCR beta sequences and their occurrence across donors. All discovery cohort repertoires had been generated on a single sequencing platform. Donor age, sex, ethnicity and CMV serostatus were collected together with the repertoire data. HLA typing covered class I and class II loci at four-digit resolution. A separate validation cohort of 100 to 150 different subjects was used in addition to the roughly 670-subject first cohort. In an earlier analysis of a few hundred of the donors, high-throughput TCR beta sequencing was used to judge whether each TCR beta V gene segment behaved as functional or pseudogenic. Study-wide conclusions, independent of this receptor: For the cohort, immune exposure information was limited to CMV serostatus. Strong co-occurrence of HLA alleles, especially DR and DQ, made assigning TCR associations to individual alleles difficult. Compared with the approximately 600-donor mean, donors in an Asian-associated ancestry cluster had fewer N-insertions in productive TCRs, according to a later genetic analysis. A total of 150 or so TCR beta chains were listed by the study as associated with cytomegalovirus. In a later analysis, several top co-occurrence clusters were reported to appear linked to parvovirus B19, influenza, CMV and Epstein-Barr virus. In an earlier analysis of under 600 of the donors, most TCR beta V segments were observed in productive rearrangements about 87% or about 30% of the time, broadly matching IMGT annotations. It was suggested by the authors that the approach could potentially be generalized to other disease states and immunological phenotypes. A later analysis found that most CMV-associated TCR beta chains appeared HLA-restricted, with HLA associations seemingly driven largely by CMV exposure. Only TCR beta chains were sequenced in this cohort, and the absence of alpha or paired-chain data limited detectable features. Presence/absence analyses assumed roughly uniform sequencing depth across donors, an assumption that may not hold. V-gene and J-gene trimming of TCR beta chains was associated with a missense DCLRE1C variant in a later genetic analysis, and the association was replicated in an independent cohort. Some IMGT-functional V segments, including TRBV6-2 and TRBV6-3, could not be distinguished by the 87-base-pair reads and were therefore excluded. In vitro tests confirmed that a few of the cytomegalovirus-associated TCR beta chains recognize cytomegalovirus antigens. Most TCR sequences were observed very rarely across donors, whereas some public TCRs were present in many individuals. A further reported finding was that TCR beta sequences accurately predicted the HLA-A and HLA-B alleles for most subjects in the first cohort. Linkage disequilibrium might explain the correlated functional status among segregating V segments, but an unknown experimental factor could not be ruled out. Because HLA typing was unavailable for some donors at each locus, only the typed subset was used in association tests. Because counts were too low, some 17 rarely observed V segments, including chromosome 9 orphons, were left out of the earlier analysis of over 550 of the donors. In a later analysis, the rate of TCR association differed among HLA loci, with DRB1 alleles having the most associated TCRs and HLA-C alleles having the fewest. A cluster of highly shared sequence variants was judged likely to represent a technical artifact of the sequencing pipeline. A later analysis associated about 17,000 TCR beta sequences with specific HLA alleles at a false discovery rate of 0.05. The classifier was reported to diagnose cytomegalovirus status with high specificity and sensitivity in both the original and validation cohorts. A later analysis found that HLA-associated TCR beta chains were more clonally expanded and had lower generation probabilities than equally common non-associated chains.

The germline ends are 6 bases apart after V is trimmed by 1 base and J by 0 bases. From a lookup of the germline V gene (reference sequence), CDR1 and CDR2 are SEHNR and FQNEAQ. From its cysteine to its phenylalanine, the CDR3 spans 15 amino acids. The read is trimmed to its CDR3 DNA, 45 bases read in frame from base 1. A single count supports this clone. The antigen this receptor binds is unknown. No base quality information exists; no much larger clone differs at one position. In total, about 650 healthy bone marrow donors made up the cohort. At the time of sampling, all cohort members were nominally healthy, though unrecorded immune exposures were likely present. The donor was CMV seropositive and belonged to the group of more than 250 seropositive cohort members. Every donor gave a peripheral blood sample, and the peripheral blood mononuclear cells from that sample were used for TCR beta sequencing. Genomic DNA extraction from the blood cell samples was performed with the Qiagen DNeasy Blood Extraction Kit.

The method behind the library was the immunoSEQ multiplex PCR assay. A mixture of 60 forward primers for TCR Vbeta segments and 13 reverse primers for TCR Jbeta segments was used in the multiplex PCR. A multiplex PCR assay on genomic DNA amplified the CDR3 region of rearranged TCR beta genes. Amplified TCR beta libraries were sequenced as 87-base-pair reads on the Illumina HiSeq System. The authors' pipeline ran thus. Across the 500 to 850 repertoires, a later analysis counted approximately 75 million unique TCR beta chains, 9.5 million to 13 million of which were shared by at least two donors. To remove PCR and sequencing errors, raw reads were error-corrected and collapsed into unique sequences using a nearest-neighbor algorithm that merged closely related sequences. Alignment of CDR3 sequences to IMGT reference sequences was used to assign V, D and J gene segments. Each retained sequence needed at least a six-nucleotide match to both a V gene segment and a J gene segment. Rearrangements were classified as productive when the CDR3 lacked stop codons and remained in frame with V and J, and all other rearrangements were classified as non-productive. CDR3 was defined by IMGT convention, running from the second conserved V-encoded cysteine to the conserved J-encoded phenylalanine. Sequences without an unambiguous match to a single V gene segment were excluded from the earlier analysis of over 500 of the donors. An earlier analysis of 450 to 650 of the donors called V segments functional above 56.7% productive rearrangements and segregating when the between-donor standard deviation exceeded 5%. A statistical classification framework was built to diagnose cytomegalovirus status from the catalog of TCR beta chain sequences. In a later analysis, V and J genes were assigned by comparing TCR nucleotide sequences against IMGT/GENE-DB human TR gene sequences. Using the TCRdist pipeline, a later analysis assigned CDR3 sequences along with most-parsimonious VDJ recombination scenarios. In a later analysis, each TCR beta chain was defined by its CDR3 amino acid sequence together with its V-gene family, and reads lacking a unique V-gene family were excluded. To address suspected cross-contamination and a sequencing artifact, a later analysis removed around 590 highly shared, low-generation-probability nucleotide sequences. In a later analysis, a clonal expansion index for each public chain was calculated from normalized within-repertoire ranks of inferred template counts. Generation probabilities in a later analysis came from a VDJ recombination model fitted to out-of-frame rearrangements, and those results were checked against IGoR. In a later analysis, TCR-TCR, TCR-HLA and TCR-CMV co-occurrence was scored with hypergeometric tests, and a repertoire-size bias correction was applied to TCR pairs. A later analysis estimated false discovery rates by permuting HLA or CMV assignments 20 times. In a later analysis, co-occurring TCRs were grouped using DBSCAN, and TCRdist sequence similarity was added for clustering within HLA-allele-positive subsets. For co-occurrence clustering, repertoires with fewer than 30,000 or more than 120,000 public chains were excluded, along with several repertoires with anomalous nucleotide sharing. TCRdb stores this immuneACCESS table with in-frame sequences only. Part of the clones is absent; in the studies checked, under half of the shortfall reflects unresolved V genes, and no reason is known for the rest. For V, J and clone size, that table is used; D and trimming come from the DNA. Counted in this sample were over 110,000 clones; around 78% of them appeared once. The top ten clones comprise 2% to 3% of the sample.

Sample: PBMCs. The rearrangement combines TRBV7-9 with TRBJ1-4; possibly the D gene is TRBD1, per 5 matching bases. The source is a woman under 30 in good health and CMV-seropositive. At the DNA level, the sequence is TGTGCCAGCAGCTTAGGACAGACAACTAATGAAAAACTGTTTTTT. Its amino acids are CASSLGQTTNEKLFF.